These T cell receptor beta chains were read from a single sample in a study of T cell repertoires in cytomegalovirus infection. Each CDR3 protein is one row after TCRdb ran MiXCR on the reads. The sample carries about 260,000 distinct CDR3 sequences, around 13% recorded once. The sequencing sample was made of PBMCs. The origin of the receptors is a human donor in good health (CMV status not recorded). Some clones in this sample may be carry-over from other donors' samples. Each CDR3 is given with its conserved first and last residue. Fields, in order: clone size, J gene, V gene, D gene, CDR3 protein, CDR3 DNA. D genes are given only for firm matches. Rows may omit the clone size; those that give it use once, few, many or a size class.

many | TRBJ1-1 | TRBV7-9 | . | CASSPLYEAFF | TGTGCCAGCAGCCCCCTATACGAAGCTTTCTTT
. | TRBJ2-7 | TRBV27 | TRBD1 | CASSISRDSPYEQYF | TGTGCCAGCAGCATTTCCCGGGACAGTCCGTACGAGCAGTACTTC
many | TRBJ2-4 | TRBV23-1 | . | CASSQLVQDKNIQYF | TGCGCCAGCAGTCAATTGGTACAAGACAAAAACATTCAGTACTTC
. | TRBJ2-3 | TRBV5-1 | TRBD1 | CASGPGTGVDTQYF | TGCGCCAGCGGCCCCGGGACAGGGGTAGATACGCAGTATTTT
many | TRBJ1-5 | TRBV28 | . | CASSLGQANQPQHF | TGTGCCAGCAGTTTAGGCCAGGCCAATCAGCCCCAGCATTTT
few | TRBJ2-7 | TRBV20-1 | . | CSARFQHEQYF | TGCAGTGCTAGATTCCAACACGAGCAGTACTTC
many | TRBJ2-7 | TRBV7-2 | TRBD2 | CASSPFYGSGKAGEQYF | TGTGCCAGCAGCCCCTTCTATGGTAGCGGGAAAGCTGGTGAGCAGTACTTC
many | TRBJ1-1 | TRBV19 | . | CASSIVARWVTEAFF | TGTGCCAGTAGTATAGTCGCCCGGTGGGTGACTGAAGCTTTCTTT
many | TRBJ2-5 | TRBV28 | . | CASSLFARGETQYF | TGTGCCAGCAGTTTATTTGCCCGAGGGGAGACCCAGTACTTC
few | TRBJ2-4 | TRBV6-5 | . | CASSYDHGAKNIQYF | TGTGCCAGCAGTTACGACCATGGGGCCAAAAACATTCAGTACTTC
. | TRBJ2-3 | TRBV20-1 | . | CSARDLGGGGDTDTQYF | TGCAGTGCTAGAGATTTAGGGGGGGGGGGGGACACAGATACGCAGTATTTT
many | TRBJ2-7 | TRBV6-5 | TRBD1 | CASSQGQVISYEQYF | TGTGCCAGCAGTCAGGGACAGGTTATCTCCTACGAGCAGTACTTC
. | TRBJ1-3 | TRBV7-9 | . | CASSLELRNPGNTIYF | TGTGCCAGCAGCTTAGAATTGCGGAATCCGGGAAACACCATATATTTT
few | TRBJ2-7 | TRBV6-2/TRBV6-3 | . | CASSLDAGLHGEQYF | TGTGCCAGCAGTTTGGACGCGGGACTTCACGGCGAGCAGTACTTC
few | TRBJ1-1 | TRBV5-5 | TRBD1 | CASSLGFETGKGRGTEAFF | TGTGCCAGCAGCTTGGGGTTCGAGACAGGGAAGGGTAGGGGCACTGAAGCTTTCTTT
. | TRBJ2-3 | TRBV7-8 | . | CASTPRTDTQYF | TGTGCCAGCACCCCTCGCACAGATACGCAGTATTTT
many | TRBJ2-5 | TRBV7-2 | . | CASSLINGFQETQYF | TGTGCCAGCAGCTTAATCAACGGTTTCCAAGAGACCCAGTACTTC
. | TRBJ2-1 | TRBV19 | . | CASTTGPGSYNEQFF | TGTGCCAGTACCACAGGGCCTGGCTCCTACAATGAGCAGTTCTTC
many | TRBJ1-5 | TRBV7-2 | . | CASSLTRGINQPQHF | TGTGCCAGCAGCTTAACCCGAGGGATCAATCAGCCCCAGCATTTT
few | TRBJ2-7 | TRBV7-3 | . | CASSLKPQTYEQYF | TGTGCCAGCAGCTTAAAACCGCAAACCTACGAGCAGTACTTC
. | TRBJ1-5 | TRBV6-6 | . | CASSFRRTDNQPQHF | TGTGCCAGCAGTTTTCGAAGGACCGACAATCAGCCCCAGCATTTT
few | TRBJ1-2 | TRBV28 | . | CASVGAGSNYGYTF | TGTGCCAGTGTTGGGGCGGGGTCTAACTATGGCTACACCTTC
many | TRBJ2-1 | TRBV7-2 | TRBD1 | CASSLRDREQFF | TGTGCCAGCAGCTTAAGGGACAGAGAGCAGTTCTTC
once | TRBJ1-6 | TRBV15 | . | CATSRDLVSPLHF | TGTGCCACCAGCAGAGATCTCGTGTCACCCCTCCACTTT
many | TRBJ2-3 | TRBV19 | TRBD1 | CASSKQGASTDTQYF | TGTGCCAGTAGTAAACAGGGGGCAAGCACAGATACGCAGTATTTT
few | TRBJ2-7 | TRBV28 | TRBD2 | CASSFGASGPYEQYF | TGTGCCAGCAGTTTCGGGGCTAGCGGGCCCTACGAGCAGTACTTC
few | TRBJ1-2 | TRBV24-1 | . | CATSDFGRSYGYTF | TGTGCCACCAGTGATTTCGGACGGAGCTATGGCTACACCTTC
. | TRBJ2-7 | TRBV6-2/TRBV6-3 | TRBD2 | CASSPRGSGSAYEQYF | TGTGCCAGCAGCCCCAGAGGAAGCGGGAGCGCCTACGAGCAGTACTTC
. | TRBJ2-7 | TRBV6-2/TRBV6-3 | . | CASSTRDGRSYEQYF | TGTGCCAGCAGTACCCGGGACGGGCGGAGCTACGAGCAGTACTTC
. | TRBJ2-1 | TRBV28 | TRBD2 | CASSRLAGGPNYNEQFF | TGTGCCAGCAGTAGACTAGCGGGAGGGCCTAACTACAATGAGCAGTTCTTC
many | TRBJ2-1 | TRBV7-3 | . | CASSYGGNEQFF | TGTGCCAGCAGCTATGGGGGGAATGAGCAGTTCTTC
few | TRBJ1-2 | TRBV10-3 | . | CAIRDPGLYYGYTF | TGTGCCATCAGGGATCCAGGGTTGTACTATGGCTACACCTTC
many | TRBJ2-1 | TRBV7-2 | TRBD2 | CASSLVGRAGYNEQFF | TGTGCCAGCAGCTTAGTGGGGAGGGCGGGATACAATGAGCAGTTCTTC
many | TRBJ2-7 | TRBV11-2 | TRBD2 | CASSSLLAGALYEQYF | TGTGCCAGCAGCTCTTTACTAGCGGGAGCCCTCTACGAGCAGTACTTC
. | TRBJ2-7 | TRBV9 | . | CASSKEGFIYEQYF | TGTGCCAGCAGCAAAGAGGGGTTTATCTACGAGCAGTACTTC
many | TRBJ2-5 | TRBV19 | . | CATSRGEETQYF | TGTGCCACTAGCAGGGGTGAGGAGACCCAGTACTTC
. | TRBJ1-2 | TRBV29-1 | . | CSGRTPNYVYTF | TGCAGCGGACGGACTCCTAACTATGTCTACACCTTC
many | TRBJ2-3 | TRBV7-2 | . | CASSPQVPDTQYF | TGTGCCAGCAGTCCACAGGTTCCAGATACGCAGTATTTT
many | TRBJ2-1 | TRBV10-3 | . | CAIRTSNEQFF | TGTGCCATCAGGACTAGCAATGAGCAGTTCTTC
many | TRBJ2-5 | TRBV7-8 | TRBD2 | CASRRLAETQYF | TGTGCCAGCAGACGACTAGCGGAGACCCAGTACTTC
many | TRBJ2-5 | TRBV28 | . | CASSFEGRTQETQYF | TGTGCCAGCAGTTTTGAGGGAAGGACCCAAGAGACCCAGTACTTC
many | TRBJ2-1 | TRBV7-6 | TRBD2 | CASSGQAGGLYNEQFF | TGTGCCAGCAGCGGGCAAGCGGGGGGCCTTTACAATGAGCAGTTCTTC
. | TRBJ2-7 | TRBV10-3 | TRBD2 | CAISGGGEEQYF | TGTGCCATCAGTGGGGGGGGAGAGGAGCAGTACTTC
many | TRBJ2-2 | TRBV7-2 | TRBD2 | CASSLPSGSFTGELFF | TGTGCCAGCAGCCTTCCTAGCGGGAGTTTCACCGGGGAGCTGTTTTTT
. | TRBJ2-3 | TRBV20-1 | TRBD2 | CSASSSWASGGTDTQYF | TGCAGTGCTAGCTCTTCTTGGGCTAGCGGGGGCACAGATACGCAGTATTTT
. | TRBJ1-6 | TRBV7-9 | . | CASSLEGKDSPLHF | TGTGCCAGCAGCTTAGAGGGGAAGGATTCACCCCTCCACTTT
many | TRBJ1-3 | TRBV11-1 | . | CASSSGTNSGNTIYF | TGTGCCAGCAGCTCCGGGACGAACTCTGGAAACACCATATATTTT
many | TRBJ2-7 | TRBV20-1 | . | CSARDRPYEQYF | TGCAGTGCTAGAGACAGACCCTACGAGCAGTACTTC